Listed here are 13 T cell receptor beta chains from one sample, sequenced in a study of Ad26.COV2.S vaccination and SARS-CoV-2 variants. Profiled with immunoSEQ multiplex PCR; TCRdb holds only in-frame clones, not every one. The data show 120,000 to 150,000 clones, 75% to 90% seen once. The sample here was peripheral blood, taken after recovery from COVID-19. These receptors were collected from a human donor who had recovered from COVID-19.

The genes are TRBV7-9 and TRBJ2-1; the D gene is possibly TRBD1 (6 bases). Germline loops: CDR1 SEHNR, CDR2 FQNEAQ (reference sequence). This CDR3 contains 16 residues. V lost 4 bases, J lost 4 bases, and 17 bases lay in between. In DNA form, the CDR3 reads TGTGCCAGCAGCTCCCTGGGGGCAGGGTCTTACAATGAGCAGTTCTTC. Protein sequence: CASSSLGAGSYNEQFF.

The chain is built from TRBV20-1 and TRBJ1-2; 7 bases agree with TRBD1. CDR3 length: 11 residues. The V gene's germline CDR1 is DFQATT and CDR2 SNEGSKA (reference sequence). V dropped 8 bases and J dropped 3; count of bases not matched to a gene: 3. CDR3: CSTGQDYGYTF. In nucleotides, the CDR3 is TGCAGTACTGGACAGGACTATGGCTACACCTTC.

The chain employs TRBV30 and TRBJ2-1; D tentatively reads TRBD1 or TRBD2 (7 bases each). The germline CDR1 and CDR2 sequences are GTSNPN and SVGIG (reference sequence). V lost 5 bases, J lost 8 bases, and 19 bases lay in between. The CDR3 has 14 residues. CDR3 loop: CAWGTNTGADEQFF. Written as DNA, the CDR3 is TGTGCCTGGGGGACTAATACAGGGGCTGATGAGCAGTTCTTC.

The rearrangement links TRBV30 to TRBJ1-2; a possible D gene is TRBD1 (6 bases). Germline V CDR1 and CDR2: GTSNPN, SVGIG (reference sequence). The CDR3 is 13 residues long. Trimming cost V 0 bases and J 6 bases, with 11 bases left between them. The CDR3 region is CAWSVGAGDGYTF. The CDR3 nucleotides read TGTGCCTGGAGTGTGGGGGCAGGGGATGGCTACACCTTC.

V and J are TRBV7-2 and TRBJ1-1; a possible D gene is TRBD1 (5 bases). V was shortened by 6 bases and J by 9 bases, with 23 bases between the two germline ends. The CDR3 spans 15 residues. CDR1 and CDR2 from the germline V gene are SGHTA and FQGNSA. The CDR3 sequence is CASSPDSGRTTKAFF. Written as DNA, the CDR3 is TGTGCCAGCAGTCCAGATTCCGGACGGACAACAAAAGCTTTCTTT.

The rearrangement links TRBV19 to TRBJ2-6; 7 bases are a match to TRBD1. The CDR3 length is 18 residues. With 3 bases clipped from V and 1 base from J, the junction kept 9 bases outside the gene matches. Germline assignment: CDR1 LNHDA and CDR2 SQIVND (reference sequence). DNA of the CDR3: TGTGCCAGTAGTATTCACCGACAGGGACGTTCTGGGGCCAACGTCCTGACTTTC. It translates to CASSIHRQGRSGANVLTF.

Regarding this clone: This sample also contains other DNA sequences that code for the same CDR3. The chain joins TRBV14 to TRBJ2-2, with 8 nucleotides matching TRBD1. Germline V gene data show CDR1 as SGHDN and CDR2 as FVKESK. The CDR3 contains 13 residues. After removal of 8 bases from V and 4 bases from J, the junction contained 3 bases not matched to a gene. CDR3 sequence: CASRTGSTGELFF. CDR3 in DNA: TGTGCCAGCCGGACAGGGTCCACCGGGGAGCTGTTTTTT. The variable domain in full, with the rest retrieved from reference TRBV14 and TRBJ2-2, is EAGVTQFPSHSVIEKGQTVTLRCDPISGHDNLYWYRRVMGKEIKFLLHFVKESKQDESGMPNNRFLAERTGGTYSTLKVQPAELEDSGVYFCASRTGSTGELFFGEGSRLTVL.

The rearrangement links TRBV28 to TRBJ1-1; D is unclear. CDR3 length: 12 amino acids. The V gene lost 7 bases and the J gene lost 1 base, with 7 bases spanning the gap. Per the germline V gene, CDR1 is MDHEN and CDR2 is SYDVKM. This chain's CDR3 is CASMSGNTEAFF. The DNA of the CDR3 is TGTGCCAGCATGTCCGGGAACACTGAAGCTTTCTTT. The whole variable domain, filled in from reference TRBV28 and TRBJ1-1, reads DVKVTQSSRYLVKRTGEKVFLECVQDMDHENMFWYRQDPGLGLRLIYFSYDVKMKEKGDIPEGYSVSREKKERFSLILESASTNQTSMYLCASMSGNTEAFFGQGTRLTVV.

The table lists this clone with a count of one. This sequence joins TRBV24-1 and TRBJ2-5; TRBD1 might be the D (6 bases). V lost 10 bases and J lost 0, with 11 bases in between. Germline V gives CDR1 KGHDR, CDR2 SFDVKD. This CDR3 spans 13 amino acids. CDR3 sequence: CATKDSNQETQYF. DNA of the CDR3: TGTGCCACGAAGGACAGCAACCAAGAGACCCAGTACTTC.

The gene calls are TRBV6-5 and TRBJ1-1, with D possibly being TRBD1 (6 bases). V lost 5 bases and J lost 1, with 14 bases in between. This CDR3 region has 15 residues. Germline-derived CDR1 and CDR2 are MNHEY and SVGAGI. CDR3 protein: CASSQMWGQNTEAFF. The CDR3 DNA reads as TGTGCCAGCAGTCAAATGTGGGGGCAGAACACTGAAGCTTTCTTT.

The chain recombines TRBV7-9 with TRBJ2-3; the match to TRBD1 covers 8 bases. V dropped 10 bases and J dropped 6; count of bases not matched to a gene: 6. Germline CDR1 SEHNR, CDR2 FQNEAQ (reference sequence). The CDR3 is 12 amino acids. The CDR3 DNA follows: TGTGCCAAGGACAGGGCTGATGATACGCAGTATTTT. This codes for CAKDRADDTQYF.

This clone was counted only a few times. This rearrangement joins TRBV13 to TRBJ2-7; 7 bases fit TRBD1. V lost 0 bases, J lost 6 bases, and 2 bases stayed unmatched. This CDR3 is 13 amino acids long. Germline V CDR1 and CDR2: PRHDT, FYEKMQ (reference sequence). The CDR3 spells CASSLGTGSEQYF. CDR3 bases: TGTGCCAGCAGCTTAGGGACAGGGTCCGAGCAGTACTTC.

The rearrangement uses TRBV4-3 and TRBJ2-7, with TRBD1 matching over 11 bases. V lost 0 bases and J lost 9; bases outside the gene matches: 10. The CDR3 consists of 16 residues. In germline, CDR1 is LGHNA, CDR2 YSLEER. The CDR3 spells CASSQDSGTGGRLQYF. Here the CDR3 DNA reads TGCGCCAGCAGCCAAGATTCCGGGACAGGGGGTAGGTTGCAGTACTTC.